This T cell receptor beta chain was recovered during a study of PD-1 blockade in classical Hodgkin lymphoma. Broader study findings: Reported findings placed baseline TCR diversity lower in newly diagnosed patients (compared with healthy donors).

This CDR3 contains 13 residues. Germline V CDR1 and CDR2: SGHTA, FQGNSA. The V gene lost 5 bases and the J gene lost 7 bases, with 9 bases spanning the gap. As concerns this clone: Its specificity is unknown.

The table came from immunoSEQ multiplex PCR; TCRdb's copy has only in-frame clones and leaves some out. The repertoire consists of about 15,000 clones, with 75% to 90% occurring once and the leading ten covering around 37%. In every patient, relapse followed autologous stem cell transplantation, while exposure to brentuximab vedotin differed. The rearrangement uses TRBV7-2 and TRBJ1-6; D remains ambiguous. The sequence came from a human donor with classical Hodgkin lymphoma. The sequencing here drew on peripheral blood mononuclear cells (PBMCs), taken before the second cycle of nivolumab. For the CDR3, the DNA is TGTGCCAGCAGCGTCGTTTGGAATTCACCCCTCCACTTT. Translated, it gives CASSVVWNSPLHF.